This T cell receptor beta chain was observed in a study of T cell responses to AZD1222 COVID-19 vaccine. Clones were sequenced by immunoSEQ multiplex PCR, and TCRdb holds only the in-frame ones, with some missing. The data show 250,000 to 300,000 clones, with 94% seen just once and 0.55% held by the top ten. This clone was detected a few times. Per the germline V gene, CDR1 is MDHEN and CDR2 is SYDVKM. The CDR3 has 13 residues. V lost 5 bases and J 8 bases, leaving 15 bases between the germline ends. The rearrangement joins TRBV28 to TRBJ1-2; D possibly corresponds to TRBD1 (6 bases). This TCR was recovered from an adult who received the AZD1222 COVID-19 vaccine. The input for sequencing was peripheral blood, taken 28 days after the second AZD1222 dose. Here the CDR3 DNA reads TGTGCCAGCAGTCTCTCGGGGGCGCGGGGCTACACCTTC. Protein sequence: CASSLSGARGYTF.